One sample yielded the 19 T cell receptor beta chains listed below, sequenced in a study of blood T cell repertoires in COVID-19. Assay used: immunoSEQ multiplex PCR; TCRdb lists only in-frame clones, some missing. The sample carries 88,000 or so clones, about 86% recorded once. The sequenced sample consisted of peripheral blood. The receptors derive from a man aged 60-69 years with acute or convalescent COVID-19.

The table lists this clone with a count of one. This chain connects TRBV2 to TRBJ2-7; TRBD2 agrees at 10 bases. CDR3 length: 15 residues. Germline CDR1 and CDR2: SNHLY and FYNNEI. Unmatched junction bases numbered 7, after V lost 2 bases and J lost 6 bases. CDR3 sequence (DNA): TGTGCCAGCAGTGAAAGGGGACTAGCGTTTTCCGAGCAGTACTTC. Encoded protein: CASSERGLAFSEQYF.

This rearrangement joins TRBV7-6 to TRBJ2-7; 8 nucleotides align to TRBD2. Per germline, CDR1 SGHVS and CDR2 FNYEAQ. V gave up 5 bases and J gave up 6 bases; unmatched junction bases: 24. The CDR3 loop spans 19 amino acids. The DNA of the CDR3 is TGTGCCAGCAGCAAATGGCCGGGCAGGGTAACGGGGGGGCGGACCGAGCAGTACTTC. It yields the protein CASSKWPGRVTGGRTEQYF. The variable domain in full, completed from reference TRBV7-6 and TRBJ2-7, reads GAGVSQSPRYKVTKRGQDVALRCDPISGHVSLYWYRQALGQGPEFLTYFNYEAQQDKSGLPNDRFSAERPEGSISTLTIQRTEQRDSAMYRCASSKWPGRVTGGRTEQYFGPGTRLTVT.

The genes are TRBV6-2 or TRBV6-3 and TRBJ1-2, with D perhaps TRBD1 (6 bases). The CDR3 spans 15 residues. V lost 0 bases to trimming and J lost 4 bases, with 12 bases between them. The germline V gene encodes CDR1 MNHEY and CDR2 SVGEGT. The CDR3 DNA is TGTGCCAGCAGTTACTCGAAAGGGACAACCTATGGCTACACCTTC. Translating gives CASSYSKGTTYGYTF.

The rearrangement joins TRBV6-5 to TRBJ2-7, with a possible D match to TRBD2 (6 bases). The germline V gene encodes CDR1 MNHEY and CDR2 SVGAGI. Trimming pared 9 bases from V and 2 bases from J, leaving 17 bases between. The CDR3 spans 14 residues. The CDR3 DNA reads TGTGCCAGTTCCGTAGCGGATTCTACCTACGAGCAGTACTTC. Translation: CASSVADSTYEQYF.

V is TRBV27 and J is TRBJ2-1; D call uncertain. This CDR3 has 15 amino acids. Trimming removed 5 bases at V and 4 bases at J, with 15 bases between. Germline V CDR1 and CDR2: MNHEY, SMNVEV (reference sequence). The CDR3 reads CASSLVGGPYNEQFF. The CDR3 region has the DNA TGTGCCAGCAGTCTGGTAGGCGGCCCTTACAATGAGCAGTTCTTC.

The CDR3, as DNA: TGTGCCAGCAGTTTTATGGGGACAGGGGGTGAAAAACTGTTTTTT. Translation gives CASSFMGTGGEKLFF. This chain uses TRBV28 with TRBJ1-4, with 11 bases identical to TRBD1. V trimming: 3 bases; J trimming: 7 bases; junction bases outside the gene matches: 4. In germline, CDR1 is MDHEN, CDR2 SYDVKM. The CDR3 has 15 residues.

This clone has a single count. This chain joins TRBV7-9 and TRBJ1-6; D is unresolved. Germline CDR1 and CDR2: SEHNR and FQNEAQ (reference sequence). V shed 2 bases and J shed 0 bases, with 5 bases lying between them. The CDR3 covers 15 residues. As DNA, the CDR3 is TGTGCCAGCAGCTTAACGGGCTCCTATAATTCACCCCTCCACTTT. Its translation: CASSLTGSYNSPLHF.

This chain uses TRBV14 with TRBJ2-7, with TRBD2 as a possible D gene (6 bases). Trimming shortened V by 5 bases and J by 2 bases, and 16 bases separated the two germline ends. The CDR3 consists of 15 residues. Germline assignment: CDR1 SGHDN and CDR2 FVKESK. The chain's CDR3 is CASSFRSLAPYEQYF. DNA for the CDR3: TGTGCCAGCAGCTTCCGTAGTCTAGCGCCCTACGAGCAGTACTTC.

This chain joins TRBV2 and TRBJ1-5, with D maybe TRBD1 (6 bases). Between the trimmed V and J ends, which lost 6 bases and 0 bases, there was a span of 24 bases. CDR1 is SNHLY and CDR2 is FYNNEI in the germline V gene. The CDR3 is 19 amino acids. CDR3 sequence reads: CASRRDKIFSSHSNQPQHF. The CDR3 DNA follows: TGTGCCAGCAGACGGGACAAGATCTTTTCTAGCCATAGCAATCAGCCCCAGCATTTT.

V and J are TRBV19 and TRBJ1-2, with D possibly TRBD1 on 6 matching bases. Between the trimmed V and J ends, which lost 1 base and 0 bases, there was a span of 9 bases. CDR3 length: 15 amino acids. Germline loops: CDR1 LNHDA, CDR2 SQIVND (reference sequence). CDR3 amino acids: CASSIGDNANYGYTF. CDR3 nucleotide sequence: TGTGCCAGTAGTATAGGGGACAACGCTAACTATGGCTACACCTTC.

The V and J genes are TRBV6-1 and TRBJ1-2; unclear D gene. This CDR3 has 13 residues. V shed 2 bases and J shed 8 bases, with 12 bases lying between them. Germline V gene sequence: CDR1 MNHNS, CDR2 SASEGT. The CDR3 is CASSEQLGVGYTF. As DNA, the CDR3 is TGTGCCAGCAGTGAACAGTTGGGCGTCGGCTACACCTTC.

This rearrangement joins TRBV25-1 to TRBJ2-1; D is perhaps TRBD1 (6 bases). The germline gives CDR1 MGHDK, CDR2 SYGVNS. CDR3 length: 16 amino acids. Trimming took 5 bases from V and 6 from J, leaving 20 bases between them. CDR3 coding DNA: TGTGCCAGCAGTCCAATCACCTCGGGACAACCCAATGAGCAGTTCTTC. Encoded protein: CASSPITSGQPNEQFF.

The chain is built from TRBV4-3 and TRBJ1-5; no clear D. Germline assignment: CDR1 LGHNA and CDR2 YSLEER. Trimming shortened V by 0 bases and J by 6 bases, and 9 bases separated the two germline ends. This CDR3 has 14 residues. CDR3: CASSQEVGLQPQHF. DNA of the CDR3: TGCGCCAGCAGCCAAGAGGTGGGCCTTCAGCCCCAGCATTTT.

The genes are TRBV12-3 or TRBV12-4 and TRBJ1-2; D unclear. This CDR3 has 13 amino acids. Trimming removed 5 bases from V and 0 bases from J, with 7 bases in between. The CDR3 nucleotides are TGTGCCAGCAGTATCACAGCTAACTATGGCTACACCTTC. Translation gives CASSITANYGYTF.

The CDR3 region is CAVYFDYGYTF. The CDR3 DNA reads as TGTGCTGTATATTTCGACTATGGCTACACCTTC. The chain joins TRBV19 to TRBJ1-2; D uncertain. This CDR3 spans 11 amino acids. Germline V gene lookup returns CDR1 LNHDA and CDR2 SQIVND (reference sequence).

This clone was counted a single time. This sequence joins TRBV5-1 and TRBJ1-1; 7 bases align to TRBD1. Unmatched junction bases numbered 16, after V lost 4 bases and J lost 10 bases. The CDR3 covers 15 residues. The germline V gene encodes CDR1 SGHRS and CDR2 YFSETQ. The CDR3 loop reads CASSAGTAFHRGAFF. In DNA form, the CDR3 reads TGCGCCAGCAGCGCCGGGACAGCCTTTCATCGAGGAGCTTTCTTT.

The genes are TRBV7-2 and TRBJ1-2; 7 bases are a match to TRBD1. The CDR3 is 13 amino acids. The junction had 6 bases not matched to a gene; V was cut back by 5 bases and J by 6 bases. In germline, CDR1 is SGHTA, CDR2 FQGNSA. The CDR3 bases are TGTGCCAGCAGCAAATCAGGGGGGAATGGCTACACCTTC. Its translation is CASSKSGGNGYTF. Based on the CDR3 plus reference TRBV7-2 and TRBJ1-2, the full variable domain is GAGVSQSPSNKVTEKGKDVELRCDPISGHTALYWYRQSLGQGLEFLIYFQGNSAPDKSGLPSDRFSAERTGGSVSTLTIQRTQQEDSAVYLCASSKSGGNGYTFGSGTRLTVV.

The chain links TRBV5-4 to TRBJ1-4, with D unresolved. The V end lost 0 bases, the J end lost 7 bases, and 13 bases lay between the germline ends. The length of the CDR3 is 15 residues. Germline V CDR1 and CDR2: SGHNT, YYREEE (reference sequence). The CDR3 loop reads CASSLAAGSGEKLFF. CDR3 in DNA: TGTGCCAGCAGCTTGGCCGCGGGGAGTGGTGAAAAACTGTTTTTT.

The CDR3 here is CASSPEPSSRPQYF. The CDR3, as DNA: TGTGCCAGCAGCCCCGAACCCTCGTCGAGGCCGCAGTACTTC. The chain employs TRBV11-3 and TRBJ2-7; unclear D gene. Trimming stripped 5 bases from V and 9 bases from J, with 20 bases between. This CDR3 is built from 14 residues. Germline V CDR1 and CDR2: SGHNT, YENEEA.